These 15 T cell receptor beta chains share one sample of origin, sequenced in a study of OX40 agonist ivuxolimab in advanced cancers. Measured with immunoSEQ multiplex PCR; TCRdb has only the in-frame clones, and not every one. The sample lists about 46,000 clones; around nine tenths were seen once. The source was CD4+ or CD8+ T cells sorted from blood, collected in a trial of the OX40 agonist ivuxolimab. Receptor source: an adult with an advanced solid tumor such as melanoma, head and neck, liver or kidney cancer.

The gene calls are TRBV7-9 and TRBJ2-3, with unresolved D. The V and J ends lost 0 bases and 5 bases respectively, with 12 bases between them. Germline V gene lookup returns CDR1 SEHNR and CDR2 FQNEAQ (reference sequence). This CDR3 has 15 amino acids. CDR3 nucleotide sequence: TGTGCCAGCAGCTTAGCGCTTGGCGGTCAAGATACGCAGTATTTT. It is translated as CASSLALGGQDTQYF. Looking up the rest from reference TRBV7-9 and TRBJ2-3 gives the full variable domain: DTGVSQNPRHKITKRGQNVTFRCDPISEHNRLYWYRQTLGQGPEFLTYFQNEAQLEKSRLLSDRFSAERPKGSFSTLEIQRTEQGDSAMYLCASSLALGGQDTQYFGPGTRLTVL.

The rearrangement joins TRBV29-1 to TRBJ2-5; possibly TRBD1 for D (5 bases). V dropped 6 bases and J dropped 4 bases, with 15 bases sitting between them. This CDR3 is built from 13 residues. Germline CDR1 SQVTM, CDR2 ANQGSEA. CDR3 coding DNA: TGCAGCGTAGGCGAAGGGGTGCGAGAGACCCAGTACTTC. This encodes CSVGEGVRETQYF.

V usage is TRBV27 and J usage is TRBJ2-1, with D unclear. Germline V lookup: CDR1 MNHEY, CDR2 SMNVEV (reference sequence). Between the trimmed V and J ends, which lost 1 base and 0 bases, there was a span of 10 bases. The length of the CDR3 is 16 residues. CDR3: CASSLFAVSSYNEQFF. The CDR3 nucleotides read TGTGCCAGCAGTTTATTTGCCGTAAGCTCCTACAATGAGCAGTTCTTC.

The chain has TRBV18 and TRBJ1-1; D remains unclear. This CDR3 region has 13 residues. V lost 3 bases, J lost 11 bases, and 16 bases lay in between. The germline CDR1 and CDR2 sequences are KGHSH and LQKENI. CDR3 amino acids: CASSPEGPAGAFF. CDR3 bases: TGTGCCAGCTCACCGGAAGGACCCGCTGGGGCTTTCTTT.

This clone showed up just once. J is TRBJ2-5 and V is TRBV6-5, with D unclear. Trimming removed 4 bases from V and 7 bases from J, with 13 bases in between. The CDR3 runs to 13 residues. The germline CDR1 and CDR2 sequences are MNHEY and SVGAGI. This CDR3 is CASSFRGLGTQYF. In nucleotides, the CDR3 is TGTGCCAGCAGTTTCCGTGGCCTGGGGACCCAGTACTTC.

The CDR3 reads CASSPPEGRRGYTF. The CDR3 DNA reads TGTGCCAGCTCACCACCGGAGGGGCGCAGAGGCTACACCTTC. The V gene is TRBV18, the J gene TRBJ1-2, with D maybe TRBD1 (5 bases). The CDR3 extends over 14 amino acids. The V gene's germline CDR1 is KGHSH and CDR2 LQKENI. V lost 0 bases and J lost 8, with 13 bases in between.

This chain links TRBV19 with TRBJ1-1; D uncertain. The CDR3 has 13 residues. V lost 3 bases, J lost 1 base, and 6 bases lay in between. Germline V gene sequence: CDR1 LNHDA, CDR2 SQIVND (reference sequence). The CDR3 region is CASSMGRNTEAFF. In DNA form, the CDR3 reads TGTGCCAGTAGTATGGGTCGGAACACTGAAGCTTTCTTT. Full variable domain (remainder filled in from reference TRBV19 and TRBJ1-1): DGGITQSPKYLFRKEGQNVTLSCEQNLNHDAMYWYRQDPGQGLRLIYYSQIVNDFQKGDIAEGYSVSREKKESFPLTVTSAQKNPTAFYLCASSMGRNTEAFFGQGTRLTVV.

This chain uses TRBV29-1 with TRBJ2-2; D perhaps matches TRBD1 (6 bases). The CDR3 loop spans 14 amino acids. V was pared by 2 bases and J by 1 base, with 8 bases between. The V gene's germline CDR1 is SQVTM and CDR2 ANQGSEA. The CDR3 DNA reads TGCAGCGTTGAAACAGGGATGAACACCGGGGAGCTGTTTTTT. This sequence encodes CSVETGMNTGELFF.

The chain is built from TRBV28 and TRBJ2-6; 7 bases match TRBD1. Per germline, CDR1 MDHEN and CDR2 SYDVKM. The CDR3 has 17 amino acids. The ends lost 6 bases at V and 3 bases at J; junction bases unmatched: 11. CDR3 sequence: CASRNRGPSSGANVLTF. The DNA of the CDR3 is TGTGCCAGCAGAAACAGGGGTCCCTCGAGTGGGGCCAACGTCCTGACTTTC.

The CDR3 DNA sequence: TGTGCCAGCAGCTTAGTTTCGGGGGGGGCGAGTGTTGAGCAGTTCTTC. As protein: CASSLVSGGASVEQFF. V and J are TRBV11-2 and TRBJ2-1, with 8 nucleotides matching TRBD2. The CDR3 runs to 16 residues. Germline CDR1 and CDR2: SGHAT and FQNNGV. V trimming: 1 base; J trimming: 9 bases; junction bases outside the gene matches: 11.

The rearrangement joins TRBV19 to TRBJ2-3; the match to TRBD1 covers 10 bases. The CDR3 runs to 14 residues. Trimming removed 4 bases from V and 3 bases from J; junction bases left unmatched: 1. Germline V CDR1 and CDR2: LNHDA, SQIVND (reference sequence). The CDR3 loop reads CASSRQGATDTQYF. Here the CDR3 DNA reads TGTGCCAGTAGTAGACAGGGGGCGACAGATACGCAGTATTTT.

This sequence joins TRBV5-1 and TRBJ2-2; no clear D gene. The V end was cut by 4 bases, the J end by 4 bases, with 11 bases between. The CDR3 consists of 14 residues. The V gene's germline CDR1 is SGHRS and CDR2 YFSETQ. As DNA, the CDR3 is TGCGCCAGCAGCATCGACCCGGGCACCGGGGAGCTGTTTTTT. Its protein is CASSIDPGTGELFF.

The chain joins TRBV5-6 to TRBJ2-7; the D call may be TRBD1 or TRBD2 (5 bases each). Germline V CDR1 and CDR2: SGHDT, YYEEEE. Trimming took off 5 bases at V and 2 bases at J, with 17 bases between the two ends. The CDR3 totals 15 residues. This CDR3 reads CASRKSGTGTYEQYF. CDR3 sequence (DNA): TGTGCCAGCAGAAAGTCCGGGACCGGTACCTACGAGCAGTACTTC.

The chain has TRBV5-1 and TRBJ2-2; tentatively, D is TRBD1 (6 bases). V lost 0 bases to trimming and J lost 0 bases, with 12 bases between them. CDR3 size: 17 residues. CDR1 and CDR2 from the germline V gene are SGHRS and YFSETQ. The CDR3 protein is CASSLDPGTTNTGELFF. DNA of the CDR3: TGCGCCAGCAGCTTGGACCCGGGGACAACGAACACCGGGGAGCTGTTTTTT.

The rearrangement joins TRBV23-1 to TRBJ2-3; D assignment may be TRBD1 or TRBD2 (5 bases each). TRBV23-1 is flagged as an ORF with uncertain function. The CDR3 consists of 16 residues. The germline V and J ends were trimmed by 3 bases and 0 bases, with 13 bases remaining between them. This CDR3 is CASSHLCRDSTDTQYF. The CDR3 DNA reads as TGCGCCAGCAGTCATCTCTGCCGGGACAGCACAGATACGCAGTATTTT.